The clone carrying this T cell receptor (beta chain) occurred many times. Its antigen is undetermined. This specimen comes from a study of T cells in Graves' hyperthyroidism and ophthalmopathy. Study in general: Peripheral blood was drawn at first diagnosis, prior to all treatment.

Whole-study results and caveats: In blood, most of the thyroid clonotypes expanded above 0.001 were also present.

From RNA transcripts, TCR beta CDR3 regions were amplified. During a first-round RT-PCR of the TCR CDR3, the HTBI primer set was used. Each CDR3 protein is one row after TCRdb ran MiXCR on the multiplex PCR reads. The top ten clones hold around 30% of a sample with about 260,000 distinct CDR3 sequences, 15% to 20% of them seen once. Ophthalmopathy cases scored 3 or more on the Clinical Activity Score and 4 or more on NOSPECS grade, with duration below 3 months. Trimming shortened V by 3 bases and J by 0 bases, and 6 bases separated the two germline ends. The CDR3 has 15 residues. The sequenced sample consisted of blood. The clonotype comes from a woman aged 18-35 years with Graves' ophthalmopathy. The chain recombines TRBV12-3 or TRBV12-4 with TRBJ2-6, with a tentative D call TRBD1 (5 bases). The CDR3 protein is CASSLTVSGANVLTF. The CDR3 DNA follows: TGTGCCAGCAGTTTGACAGTCTCTGGGGCCAACGTCCTGACTTTC.